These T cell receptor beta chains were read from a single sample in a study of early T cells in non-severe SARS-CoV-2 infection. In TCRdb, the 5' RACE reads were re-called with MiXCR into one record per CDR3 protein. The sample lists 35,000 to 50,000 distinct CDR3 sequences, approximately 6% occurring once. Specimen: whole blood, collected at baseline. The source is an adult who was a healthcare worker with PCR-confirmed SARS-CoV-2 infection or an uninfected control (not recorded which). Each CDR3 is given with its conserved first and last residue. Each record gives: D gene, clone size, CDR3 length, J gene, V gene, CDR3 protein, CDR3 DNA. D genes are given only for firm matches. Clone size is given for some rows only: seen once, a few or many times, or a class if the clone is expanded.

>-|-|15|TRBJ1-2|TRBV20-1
CSAYPSSFGAYGYTF
TGCAGTGCTTACCCGTCCTCTTTTGGGGCCTATGGCTACACCTTC
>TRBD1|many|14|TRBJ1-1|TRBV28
CASTGGGGSTEAFF
TGTGCCAGCACCGGAGGGGGCGGGAGCACTGAAGCTTTCTTT
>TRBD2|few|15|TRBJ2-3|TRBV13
CASSPRTSGSDTQYF
TGTGCCAGCAGCCCACGGACTAGCGGATCAGATACGCAGTATTTT
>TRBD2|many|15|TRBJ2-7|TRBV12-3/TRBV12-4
CASSFSGRDPYEQYF
TGTGCCAGCAGTTTTAGCGGGAGAGATCCCTACGAGCAGTACTTC
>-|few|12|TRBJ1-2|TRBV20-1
CSAISPYYGYTF
TGCAGTGCTATCAGTCCCTACTATGGCTACACCTTC
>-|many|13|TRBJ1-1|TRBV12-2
CASRPTGGGKAFF
TGTGCAAGTCGCCCGACGGGAGGGGGTAAAGCTTTCTTT
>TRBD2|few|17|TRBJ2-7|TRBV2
CASSESGVGTSGSSKYF
TGTGCCAGCAGTGAAAGTGGGGTAGGGACTAGCGGTTCAAGTAAGTACTTC
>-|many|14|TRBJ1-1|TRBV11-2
CASSLTRVGTEAFF
TGTGCCAGCAGCCTTACCAGGGTTGGCACTGAAGCTTTCTTT
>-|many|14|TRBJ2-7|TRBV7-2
CASSLGPDIYEQYF
TGTGCCAGCAGCTTAGGTCCAGATATCTACGAGCAGTACTTC
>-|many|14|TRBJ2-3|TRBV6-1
CASSERQTTDTQYF
TGTGCCAGCAGTGAACGCCAGACTACAGATACGCAGTATTTT